A selection of T cell receptor beta chains follows, all from one sample in a study of cytomegalovirus exposure and HLA in healthy donors. The assay was immunoSEQ multiplex PCR, and TCRdb's table has in-frame clones only and misses some. The repertoire holds some 180,000 clones, with 76% as singletons. Material for sequencing was PBMCs. All receptors derive from a man younger than 30 in good health and CMV-seronegative. CDR3s include the opening cysteine and the closing phenylalanine or tryptophan. D genes are given only for firm matches. Rows give clone size only sometimes, using once, few, many, or a class for an expanded clone.

TRBD2 | TRBJ2-7 | TRBV4-1 | - | TGCGCCAGCAGCCCCCTTTGGACTAGCGGTACCTACGAGCAGTACTTC | CASSPLWTSGTYEQYF
- | TRBJ1-4 | TRBV6-5 | - | TGTGCCAGCAGTGAAGTAACGGTTGAAAAACTGTTTTTT | CASSEVTVEKLFF
TRBD1 | TRBJ2-1 | TRBV5-1 | - | TGCGCCAGCAGCATCCCGGGACAGGGGGCTGAGCAGTTCTTC | CASSIPGQGAEQFF
- | TRBJ1-2 | TRBV11-2 | - | TGTGCCAGCAGCTTTTTCGGGGATACTAACTATGGCTACACCTTC | CASSFFGDTNYGYTF
TRBD2 | TRBJ2-7 | TRBV4-2 | - | TGTGCCAGCAGCCAAGATCTAGCGGGAGTCTACGAGCAGTACTTC | CASSQDLAGVYEQYF
- | TRBJ1-1 | TRBV5-1 | - | TGCGCCAGCAGCCCCAGGGCTGGGGGCGCTGAAGCTTTCTTT | CASSPRAGGAEAFF
TRBD2 | TRBJ2-5 | TRBV7-9 | - | TGTGCCAGCAGCTTAGAATCCCTGAATCTAGCGGGGGTAGAGACCCAGTACTTC | CASSLESLNLAGVETQYF
- | TRBJ1-1 | TRBV9 | - | TGTGCCAGCAGCGTAGATTCGGGGGGCGGGGGTACTGAAGCTTTCTTT | CASSVDSGGGGTEAFF
- | TRBJ2-5 | TRBV9 | - | TGTGCCAGCAGCGTAAGGCCTAGCAAGCAAGAGACCCAGTACTTC | CASSVRPSKQETQYF
- | TRBJ1-6 | TRBV7-3 | once | TGTGCCAGCAGCTTTGGGGGCCGTTCACCCCTCCACTTT | CASSFGGRSPLHF
TRBD2 | TRBJ2-1 | TRBV28 | - | TGTGCCAGCAGTTTATTAGGAGCGGGAGGGGACAATGAGCAGTTCTTC | CASSLLGAGGDNEQFF